These 14 T cell receptor beta chains came from one sample sequenced in a study of cytomegalovirus exposure and HLA in healthy donors. The PCR made use of 60 Vbeta and 13 Jbeta primers. Sequencing used immunoSEQ multiplex PCR; TCRdb keeps in-frame clones, though not all of them. The sample consists of some 96,000 clones, 55% to 75% of them appearing once. The source material was PBMCs. The receptors stem from a man in his sixties in good health and CMV-seronegative.

The CDR3 nucleotides read TGTGCCAGCAGTGAAGGCCGCGGGAGCTCCTACAATGAGCAGTTCTTC. Protein product: CASSEGRGSSYNEQFF. The V gene is TRBV25-1, the J gene TRBJ2-1; TRBD2 agrees at 7 bases. The CDR3 sequence is 16 residues long. CDR1 MGHDK and CDR2 SYGVNS come from the germline V gene. V dropped 2 bases and J dropped 0; count of bases not matched to a gene: 4.

This chain joins TRBV29-1 and TRBJ2-1; D not certain. This CDR3 has 11 amino acids. V was shortened by 8 bases and J by 6 bases, with 11 bases between the two germline ends. Germline CDR1 reads SQVTM; CDR2 reads ANQGSEA. The CDR3 spells CSTVSPNEQFF. The DNA for the CDR3 is TGCAGCACTGTTAGCCCCAATGAGCAGTTCTTC.

The table lists this clone with a count of one. The chain links TRBV27 to TRBJ1-2; possible D gene TRBD1, 6 bases. This CDR3 comprises 15 residues. Between the trimmed V and J ends, which lost 6 bases and 5 bases, there was a span of 19 bases. The V gene's germline CDR1 is MNHEY and CDR2 SMNVEV (reference sequence). The CDR3 region is CASSLSSQGGYGYTF. As DNA, the CDR3 is TGTGCCAGCAGCCTCTCATCACAGGGTGGGTATGGCTACACCTTC.

The V and J genes are TRBV6-5 and TRBJ1-4; D gene unclear. V shed 10 bases and J shed 3 bases, with 12 bases lying between them. Germline CDR1 and CDR2: MNHEY and SVGAGI. CDR3 size: 13 residues. The chain's CDR3 is CAIGRRSNEKLFF. DNA for the CDR3: TGTGCCATCGGGAGGAGATCTAATGAAAAACTGTTTTTT.

The chain joins TRBV12-5 to TRBJ2-1; the match to TRBD2 covers 9 bases. Germline V gene lookup returns CDR1 LGHNT and CDR2 FRNRAP. CDR3 length: 18 residues. The trim removed 5 bases at V and 4 bases at J, leaving 15 bases unmatched. The CDR3 spells CASGPHVGGGAMYNEQFF. In nucleotides, the CDR3 is TGTGCTAGTGGTCCCCATGTAGGCGGGGGGGCCATGTACAATGAGCAGTTCTTC.

V is TRBV2 and J is TRBJ1-4; TRBD1 matches 8 bases. The J segment lost 7 bases and the V segment lost 5 bases, leaving 3 bases of the junction unmatched. CDR1 SNHLY and CDR2 FYNNEI come from the germline V gene. CDR3 length equals 13 residues. The CDR3 region has the DNA TGTGCCAGCAGTTTAGACAGGGGTGAAAAACTGTTTTTT. Its translation is CASSLDRGEKLFF.

The chain combines TRBV10-2 with TRBJ1-1; 7 bases match TRBD1. The CDR3 extends over 15 amino acids. V shed 2 bases, J shed 6 bases, and the junction held 9 bases outside the gene matches. Germline V gene data show CDR1 as WSHSY and CDR2 as SAAADI. CDR3 coding DNA: TGCGCCAGCAGTGAGAAGGCAGGGGGGAAGGCTGAAGCTTTCTTT. Protein sequence: CASSEKAGGKAEAFF.

The chain is built from TRBV11-2 and TRBJ1-5; 10 bases are a match to TRBD1. This CDR3 spans 15 amino acids. V lost 3 bases, J lost 3 bases, and 2 bases stayed unmatched. CDR1 and CDR2 from the germline V gene are SGHAT and FQNNGV. This chain's CDR3 is CASSFGTGVNQPQHF. CDR3 bases: TGTGCCAGCAGCTTCGGGACAGGGGTCAATCAGCCCCAGCATTTT.

The chain uses TRBV11-2 and TRBJ2-5; the D gene is possibly TRBD1 (5 bases). The CDR3 runs 13 residues. V lost 1 base and J lost 5, with 8 bases in between. Germline V gene lookup returns CDR1 SGHAT and CDR2 FQNNGV. CDR3 DNA: TGTGCCAGCAGCTTAGCAGGGATGGAGACCCAGTACTTC. This translates into CASSLAGMETQYF. Full variable domain (remainder filled in from reference TRBV11-2 and TRBJ2-5): EAGVAQSPRYKIIEKRQSVAFWCNPISGHATLYWYQQILGQGPKLLIQFQNNGVVDDSQLPKDRFSAERLKGVDSTLKIQPAKLEDSAVYLCASSLAGMETQYFGPGTRLLVL.

The gene calls are TRBV28 and TRBJ2-7; 10 nucleotides align to TRBD2. The CDR3 loop spans 15 amino acids. In germline, CDR1 is MDHEN, CDR2 SYDVKM. Trimming removed 2 bases from V and 2 bases from J; junction bases left unmatched: 3. CDR3 protein: CASSLNLAGAYEQYF. CDR3 DNA sequence: TGTGCCAGCAGTTTAAATCTAGCGGGGGCCTACGAGCAGTACTTC.

This chain links TRBV4-1 with TRBJ2-1, with 8 bases matching TRBD2. The V segment lost 0 bases and the J segment 3 bases; nucleotides outside the gene matches: 4. Germline CDR1 MGHRA, CDR2 YSYEKL. The CDR3 length is 16 residues. The CDR3 nucleotides read TGCGCCAGCAGCCAAGATCTAAGCGGGGGCTACAATGAGCAGTTCTTC. This translates into CASSQDLSGGYNEQFF.

This clone was counted between two and nine times. The J gene is TRBJ2-7, the V gene TRBV10-2; D is ambiguous. Germline-derived CDR1 and CDR2 are WSHSY and SAAADI. Trimming removed 7 bases from V and 1 base from J, with 11 bases in between. This CDR3 is built from 13 residues. The CDR3 region has the DNA TGCGCCAGCAAGAAAGACGGGTCCTACGAGCAGTACTTC. Translated, it gives CASKKDGSYEQYF.

The chain links TRBV5-1 to TRBJ1-1; possible D gene TRBD1, 6 bases. Germline V gives CDR1 SGHRS, CDR2 YFSETQ. The CDR3 covers 14 residues. Trimming cost V 5 bases and J 4 bases, with 15 bases left between them. The chain's CDR3 is CASSSTGSSTEAFF. CDR3 DNA: TGCGCCAGCAGTTCTACAGGGAGTTCCACTGAAGCTTTCTTT. Based on the CDR3 plus reference TRBV5-1 and TRBJ1-1, the full variable domain is KAGVTQTPRYLIKTRGQQVTLSCSPISGHRSVSWYQQTPGQGLQFLFEYFSETQRNKGNFPGRFSGRQFSNSRSEMNVSTLELGDSALYLCASSSTGSSTEAFFGQGTRLTVV.

This clone was seen only a few times. The chain uses TRBV7-9 and TRBJ1-5; perhaps TRBD1 as D (5 bases). CDR1 and CDR2 from the germline V gene are SEHNR and FQNEAQ (reference sequence). The V end lost 2 bases, the J end lost 6 bases, and 17 bases lay between the germline ends. The CDR3 totals 16 residues. The CDR3 DNA is TGTGCCAGCAGCTTATTTTTACACGGGGGGTCTCAGCCCCAGCATTTT. Translated: CASSLFLHGGSQPQHF.